The clone carrying this T cell receptor (beta chain) was counted many times. The antigen is undetermined. From germline, CDR1 is DFQATT and CDR2 SNEGSKA (reference sequence). Trimming cost V 4 bases and J 2 bases; bases outside gene matches: 7. The CDR3 sequence is 14 residues long. The data originate from a study of Graves' ophthalmopathy and Graves' hyperthyroidism. Study conclusions and caveats: Separation of ophthalmopathy from stable hyperthyroidism was achieved by a 13-signature model, at roughly 90% sensitivity and around 81% specificity.

Stable hyperthyroidism meant no progression to ophthalmopathy within 18 months of follow-up. Aged 18 to 65, hyperthyroidism patients had new diagnoses of under 2 months' duration. Pregnant or lactating patients and those with other autoimmune diseases or uncontrolled infections were excluded. TCR beta CDR3 regions were amplified from RNA transcripts. The library came from an HTBI-primed first-round RT-PCR and a second-round multiplex PCR. In TCRdb, the multiplex PCR reads were re-called with MiXCR into one record per CDR3 protein. The sample lists 600,000 to 650,000 distinct CDR3 sequences; roughly 20% were seen once.

Sample: peripheral blood. This TCR was recovered from a woman aged 18-30 years with stable Graves' hyperthyroidism. Some clones in this sample may be carry-over from other donors' samples. V and J are TRBV20-1 and TRBJ2-7; 8 positions agree with TRBD2. DNA of the CDR3: TGCAGTGCTATGACCTTAGCGGGAACCTACGAGCAGTACTTC. Translated: CSAMTLAGTYEQYF.